Listed here are 8 T cell receptor beta chains from one sample, sequenced in a study of response to subunit inactivated influenza vaccine. TCRdb ran MiXCR on the RT-PCR reads and lists one entry per CDR3 protein. The sample includes just under 550,000 distinct CDR3 sequences, roughly 25% of them seen just once. This sample also appeared in a second study, on T cells expressing NK-cell markers. Per that paper: The authors made TCR beta cDNA libraries by 5'RACE template switching. This switching added a universal primer site and UMIs.

The specimen was CD4+ T cells sorted from PBMCs, collected 11 to 12 days after vaccination. Receptors originate from a man aged 50-60 years who received an inactivated influenza vaccine.

This clonotype was detected a few times. This CDR3 reads CASRTGTSNTDTQYF. The CDR3 DNA sequence: TGTGCCAGCAGGACCGGGACTAGCAACACAGATACGCAGTATTTT. V is TRBV2 and J is TRBJ2-3; 9 bases fit TRBD2. Germline lookup yields CDR1 SNHLY and CDR2 FYNNEI. Unmatched junction bases numbered 6, after V lost 6 bases and J lost 2 bases. This CDR3 is 15 amino acids long.

This clonotype showed up just a few times. The V gene is TRBV6-2 or TRBV6-3, the J gene TRBJ1-3, with D possibly being TRBD1 (5 bases). The V end lost 2 bases, the J end lost 0 bases, and 8 bases lay between the germline ends. This CDR3 has 15 residues. Germline CDR1 and CDR2: MNHEY and SVGEGT. The CDR3 DNA reads as TGTGCCAGCAGTTACGGGACGGACTCTGGAAACACCATATATTTT. This codes for CASSYGTDSGNTIYF.

The gene calls are TRBV12-3 or TRBV12-4 and TRBJ1-5; TRBD1 is a possible D gene (6 bases). The CDR3 has 16 amino acids. V was trimmed by 5 bases and J by 0 bases, leaving 14 bases between them. CDR3 nucleotide sequence: TGTGCCAGCAGTCCTGGGACAATGCTTAGCAATCAGCCCCAGCATTTT. As protein: CASSPGTMLSNQPQHF.

The V gene is TRBV5-5, the J gene TRBJ2-2; no reliable D call. Germline assignment: CDR1 SGHKS and CDR2 YYEKEE (reference sequence). This CDR3 is built from 15 residues. The germline V and J ends were trimmed by 0 bases and 2 bases, with 8 bases remaining between them. The DNA for the CDR3 is TGTGCCAGCAGCTTGGAACAGAGCAACACCGGGGAGCTGTTTTTT. It yields the protein CASSLEQSNTGELFF.

The CDR3 coding sequence is TGCGCCAGCAGTGGGGGACAGGGGAGATCCTACAATGAGCAGTTCTTC. It yields the protein CASSGGQGRSYNEQFF. This chain links TRBV10-2 with TRBJ2-1; 10 nucleotides align to TRBD1. The germline CDR1 and CDR2 sequences are WSHSY and SAAADI. This CDR3 region has 16 residues. V trimming: 4 bases; J trimming: 1 base; junction bases outside the gene matches: 4.

The V and J genes are TRBV29-1 and TRBJ1-1; D ambiguous. Trimming left V 2 bases short and J 1 base short, with 8 bases between. Per germline, CDR1 SQVTM and CDR2 ANQGSEA. There are 13 residues in the CDR3. The CDR3 loop is CSVELRQNTEAFF. The CDR3 nucleotides read TGCAGCGTTGAACTTCGCCAGAACACTGAAGCTTTCTTT.

In this sample, this clonotype turned up a few times. The genes are TRBV20-1 and TRBJ2-3; 7 positions match TRBD2. The CDR3 covers 16 residues. Germline CDR1 is DFQATT and CDR2 is SNEGSKA (reference sequence). The trim removed 5 bases at V and 2 bases at J, leaving 13 bases unmatched. Written as DNA, the CDR3 is TGCAGTGCTCTCCCGGTCGGCGGGAGCTTCACAGATACGCAGTATTTT. Translating gives CSALPVGGSFTDTQYF.

This clonotype was observed a handful of times. CDR3 region: CSARVPLYGSGANVLTF. In DNA, the CDR3 is TGCAGTGCTAGAGTACCTCTTTACGGCTCTGGGGCCAACGTCCTGACTTTC. The chain employs TRBV20-1 and TRBJ2-6, with D hard to call. CDR1 and CDR2 (germline): DFQATT, SNEGSKA (reference sequence). The V end lost 1 base, the J end lost 0 bases, and 13 bases lay between the germline ends. This CDR3 is 17 amino acids long.